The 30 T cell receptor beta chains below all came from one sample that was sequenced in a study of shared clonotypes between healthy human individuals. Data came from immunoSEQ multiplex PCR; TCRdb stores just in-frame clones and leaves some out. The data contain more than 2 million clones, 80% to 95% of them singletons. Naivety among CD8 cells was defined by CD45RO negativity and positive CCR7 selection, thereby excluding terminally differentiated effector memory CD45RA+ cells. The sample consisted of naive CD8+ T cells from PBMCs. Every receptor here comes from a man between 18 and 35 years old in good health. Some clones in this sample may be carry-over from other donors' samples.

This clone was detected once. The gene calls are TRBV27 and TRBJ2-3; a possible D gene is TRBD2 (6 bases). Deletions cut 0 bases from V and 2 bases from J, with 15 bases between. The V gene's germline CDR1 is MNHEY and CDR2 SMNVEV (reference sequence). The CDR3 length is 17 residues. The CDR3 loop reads CASSLSIPREFTDTQYF. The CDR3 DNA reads TGTGCCAGCAGTTTATCAATTCCCCGGGAGTTCACAGATACGCAGTATTTT.

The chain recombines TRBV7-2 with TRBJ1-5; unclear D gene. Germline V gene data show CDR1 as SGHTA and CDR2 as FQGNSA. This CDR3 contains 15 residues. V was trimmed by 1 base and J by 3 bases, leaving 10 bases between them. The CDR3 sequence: CASSLGSPDNQPQHF. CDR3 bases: TGTGCCAGCAGCTTAGGAAGCCCGGACAATCAGCCCCAGCATTTT.

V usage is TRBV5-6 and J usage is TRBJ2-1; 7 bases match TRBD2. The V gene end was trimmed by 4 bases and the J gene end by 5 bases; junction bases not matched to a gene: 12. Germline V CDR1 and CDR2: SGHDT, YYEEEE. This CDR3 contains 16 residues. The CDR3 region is CASSPERDAQNNEQFF. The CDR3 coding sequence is TGTGCCAGCAGCCCCGAGCGGGATGCCCAGAACAATGAGCAGTTCTTC.

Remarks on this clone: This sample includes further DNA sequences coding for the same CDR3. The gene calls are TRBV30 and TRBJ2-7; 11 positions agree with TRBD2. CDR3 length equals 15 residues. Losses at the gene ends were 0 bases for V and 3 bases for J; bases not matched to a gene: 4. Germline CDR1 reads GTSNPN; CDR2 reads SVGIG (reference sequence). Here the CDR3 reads CAWSVRLAGGYEQYF. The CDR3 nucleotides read TGTGCCTGGAGTGTAAGGCTAGCGGGAGGCTACGAGCAGTACTTC.

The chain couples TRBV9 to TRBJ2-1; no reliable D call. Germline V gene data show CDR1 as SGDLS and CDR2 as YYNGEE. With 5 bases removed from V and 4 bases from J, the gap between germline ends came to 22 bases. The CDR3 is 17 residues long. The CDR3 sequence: CASSGPGRRQGYNEQFF. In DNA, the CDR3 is TGTGCCAGCAGTGGCCCCGGACGGCGACAAGGGTACAATGAGCAGTTCTTC.

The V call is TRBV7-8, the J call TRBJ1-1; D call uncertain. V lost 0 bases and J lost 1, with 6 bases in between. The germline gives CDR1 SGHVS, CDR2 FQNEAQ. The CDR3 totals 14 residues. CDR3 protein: CASSLAPPNTEAFF. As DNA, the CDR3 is TGTGCCAGCAGCTTAGCGCCCCCGAACACTGAAGCTTTCTTT.

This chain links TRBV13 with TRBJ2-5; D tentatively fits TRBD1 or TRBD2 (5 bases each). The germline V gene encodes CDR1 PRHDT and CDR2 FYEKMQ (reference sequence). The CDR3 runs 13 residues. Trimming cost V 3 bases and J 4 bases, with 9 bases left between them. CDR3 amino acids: CASSLGRLETQYF. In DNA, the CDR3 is TGTGCCAGCAGCTTGGGACGGCTAGAGACCCAGTACTTC.

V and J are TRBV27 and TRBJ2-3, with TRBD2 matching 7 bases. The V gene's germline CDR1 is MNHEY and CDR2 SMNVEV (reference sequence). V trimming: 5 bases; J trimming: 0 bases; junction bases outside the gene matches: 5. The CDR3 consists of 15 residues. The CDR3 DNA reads TGTGCCAGCAGTACTCCTAGCGGAAGCACAGATACGCAGTATTTT. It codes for CASSTPSGSTDTQYF.

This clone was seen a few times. The CDR3 nucleotides read TGTGCCTGGGGGTATGAAGTGTACACTGAAGCTTTCTTT. Translated: CAWGYEVYTEAFF. This rearrangement joins TRBV30 to TRBJ1-1; no definite D call. Trimming removed 5 bases from V and 3 bases from J, with 13 bases in between. Germline CDR1 and CDR2: GTSNPN and SVGIG (reference sequence). The CDR3 has 13 residues.

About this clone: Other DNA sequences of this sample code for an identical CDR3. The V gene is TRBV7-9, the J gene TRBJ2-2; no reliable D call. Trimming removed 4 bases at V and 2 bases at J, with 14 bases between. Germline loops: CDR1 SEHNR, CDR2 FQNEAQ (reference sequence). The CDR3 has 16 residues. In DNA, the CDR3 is TGTGCCAGCAGCTCCCCAGACCGGGTTAACACCGGGGAGCTGTTTTTT. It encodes CASSSPDRVNTGELFF.

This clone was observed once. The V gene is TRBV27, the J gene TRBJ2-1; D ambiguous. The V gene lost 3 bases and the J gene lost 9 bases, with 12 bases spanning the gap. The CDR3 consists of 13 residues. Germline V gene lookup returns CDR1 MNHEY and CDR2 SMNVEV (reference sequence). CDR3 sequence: CASSFQTPGEQFF. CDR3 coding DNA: TGTGCCAGCAGTTTTCAAACCCCGGGTGAGCAGTTCTTC.

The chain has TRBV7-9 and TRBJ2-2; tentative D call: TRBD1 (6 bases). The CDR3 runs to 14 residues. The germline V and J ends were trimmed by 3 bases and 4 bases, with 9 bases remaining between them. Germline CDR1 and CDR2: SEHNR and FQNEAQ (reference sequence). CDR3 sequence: CASSFRDTTGELFF. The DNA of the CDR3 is TGTGCCAGCAGCTTCCGGGACACCACCGGGGAGCTGTTTTTT.

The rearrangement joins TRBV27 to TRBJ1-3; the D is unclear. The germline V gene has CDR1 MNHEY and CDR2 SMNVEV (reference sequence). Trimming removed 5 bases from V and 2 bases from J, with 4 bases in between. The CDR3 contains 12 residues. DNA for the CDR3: TGTGCCAGCAGTGTACCTGGAAACACCATATATTTT. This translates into CASSVPGNTIYF.

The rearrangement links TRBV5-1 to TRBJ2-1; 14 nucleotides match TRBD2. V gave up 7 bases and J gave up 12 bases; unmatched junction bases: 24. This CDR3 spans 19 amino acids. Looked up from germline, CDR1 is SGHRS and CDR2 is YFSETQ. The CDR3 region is CASRNTGTSGSWPYIGQFF. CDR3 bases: TGCGCCAGCCGAAATACCGGGACTAGCGGGAGTTGGCCTTACATAGGGCAGTTCTTC. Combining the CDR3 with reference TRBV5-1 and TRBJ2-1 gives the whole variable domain KAGVTQTPRYLIKTRGQQVTLSCSPISGHRSVSWYQQTPGQGLQFLFEYFSETQRNKGNFPGRFSGRQFSNSRSEMNVSTLELGDSALYLCASRNTGTSGSWPYIGQFFGPGTRLTVL.

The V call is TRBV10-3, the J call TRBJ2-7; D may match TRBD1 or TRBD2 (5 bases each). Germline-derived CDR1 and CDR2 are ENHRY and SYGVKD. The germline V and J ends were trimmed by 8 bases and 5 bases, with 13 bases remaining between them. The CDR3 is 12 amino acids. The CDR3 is CAIAGTKNEQYF. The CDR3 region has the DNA TGTGCCATCGCCGGGACCAAAAACGAGCAGTACTTC.

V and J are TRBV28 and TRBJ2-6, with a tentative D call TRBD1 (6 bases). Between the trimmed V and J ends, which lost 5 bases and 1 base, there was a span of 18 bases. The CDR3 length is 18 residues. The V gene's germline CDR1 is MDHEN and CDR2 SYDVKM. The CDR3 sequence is CASSPPGQITSGANVLTF. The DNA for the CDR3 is TGTGCCAGCAGTCCTCCGGGACAAATTACGTCTGGGGCCAACGTCCTGACTTTC.

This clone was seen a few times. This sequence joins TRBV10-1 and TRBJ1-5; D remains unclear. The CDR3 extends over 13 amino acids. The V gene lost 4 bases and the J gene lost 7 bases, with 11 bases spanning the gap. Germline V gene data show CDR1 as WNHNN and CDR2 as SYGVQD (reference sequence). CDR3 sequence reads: CASSAGMRQPQHF. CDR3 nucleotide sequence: TGCGCCAGCAGTGCGGGGATGCGGCAGCCCCAGCATTTT.

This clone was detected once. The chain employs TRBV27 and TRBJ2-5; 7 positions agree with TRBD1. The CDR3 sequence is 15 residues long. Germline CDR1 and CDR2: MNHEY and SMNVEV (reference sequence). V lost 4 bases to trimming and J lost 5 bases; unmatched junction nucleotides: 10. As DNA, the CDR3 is TGTGCCAGCAGTTCGGACAGGAGACTTCAGGAGACCCAGTACTTC. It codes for CASSSDRRLQETQYF.

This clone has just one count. CDR3 coding DNA: TGTGCCAGCAGCTTATACGACAGGGGAGACCAGCCCCAGCATTTT. Amino acids: CASSLYDRGDQPQHF. The V gene is TRBV7-8, the J gene TRBJ1-5; TRBD1 aligns across 8 bases. Germline CDR1 is SGHVS and CDR2 is FQNEAQ. This CDR3 comprises 15 residues. Trimming took 2 bases from V and 7 from J; bases not matched to a gene: 7.

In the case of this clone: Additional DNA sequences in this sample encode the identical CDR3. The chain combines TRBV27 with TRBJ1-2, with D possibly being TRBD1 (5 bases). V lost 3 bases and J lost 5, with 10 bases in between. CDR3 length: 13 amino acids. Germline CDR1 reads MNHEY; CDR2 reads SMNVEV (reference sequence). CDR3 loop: CASSLGVGYGYTF. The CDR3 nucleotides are TGTGCCAGCAGTTTGGGGGTAGGGTATGGCTACACCTTC.

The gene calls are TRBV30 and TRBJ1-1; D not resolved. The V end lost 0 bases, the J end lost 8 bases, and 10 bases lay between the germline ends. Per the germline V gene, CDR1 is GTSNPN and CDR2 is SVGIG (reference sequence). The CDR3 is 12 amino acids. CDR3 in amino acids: CAWSVRTAEAFF. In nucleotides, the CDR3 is TGTGCCTGGAGTGTACGGACTGCCGAAGCTTTCTTT. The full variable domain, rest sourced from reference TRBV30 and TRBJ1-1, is SQTIHQWPATLVQPVGSPLSLECTVEGTSNPNLYWYRQAAGRGLQLLFYSVGIGQISSEVPQNLSASRPQDRQFILSSKKLLLSDSGFYLCAWSVRTAEAFFGQGTRLTVV.

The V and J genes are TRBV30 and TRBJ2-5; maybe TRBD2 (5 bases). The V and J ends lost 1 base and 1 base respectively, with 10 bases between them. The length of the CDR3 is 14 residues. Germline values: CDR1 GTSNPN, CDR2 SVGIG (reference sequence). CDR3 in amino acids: CAWSAPSGQETQYF. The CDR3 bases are TGTGCCTGGAGTGCGCCCAGCGGCCAAGAGACCCAGTACTTC. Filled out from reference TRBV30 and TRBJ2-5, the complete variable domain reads SQTIHQWPATLVQPVGSPLSLECTVEGTSNPNLYWYRQAAGRGLQLLFYSVGIGQISSEVPQNLSASRPQDRQFILSSKKLLLSDSGFYLCAWSAPSGQETQYFGPGTRLLVL.

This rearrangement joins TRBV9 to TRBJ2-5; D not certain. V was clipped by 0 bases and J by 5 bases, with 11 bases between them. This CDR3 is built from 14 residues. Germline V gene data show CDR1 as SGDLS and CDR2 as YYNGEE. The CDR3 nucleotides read TGTGCCAGCAGCGTAGGACTTAATGACGAGACCCAGTACTTC. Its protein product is CASSVGLNDETQYF.

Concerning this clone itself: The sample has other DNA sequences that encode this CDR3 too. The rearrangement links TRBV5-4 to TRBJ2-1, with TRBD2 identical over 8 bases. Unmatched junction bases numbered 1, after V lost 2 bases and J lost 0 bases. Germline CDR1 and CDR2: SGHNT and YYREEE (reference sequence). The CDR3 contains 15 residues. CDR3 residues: CASSFLAGSYNEQFF. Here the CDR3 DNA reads TGTGCCAGCAGCTTCCTAGCGGGCTCCTACAATGAGCAGTTCTTC.

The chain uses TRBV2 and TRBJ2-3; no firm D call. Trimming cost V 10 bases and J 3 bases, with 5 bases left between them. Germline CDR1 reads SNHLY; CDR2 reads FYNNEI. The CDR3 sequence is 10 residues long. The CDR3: CAIRTDTQYF. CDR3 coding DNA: TGTGCCATCCGTACAGATACGCAGTATTTT.

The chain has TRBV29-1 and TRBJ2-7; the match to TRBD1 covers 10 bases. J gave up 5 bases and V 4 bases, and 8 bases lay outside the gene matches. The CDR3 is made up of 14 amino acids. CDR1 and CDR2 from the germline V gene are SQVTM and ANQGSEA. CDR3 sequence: CSVAGGTGVHEQYF. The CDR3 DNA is TGCAGCGTTGCTGGGGGGACAGGGGTCCACGAGCAGTACTTC.

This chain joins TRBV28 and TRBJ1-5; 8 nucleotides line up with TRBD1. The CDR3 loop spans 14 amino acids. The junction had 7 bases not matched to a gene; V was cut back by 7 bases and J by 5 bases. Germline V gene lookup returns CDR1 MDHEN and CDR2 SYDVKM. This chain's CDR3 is CASNPTGVYQPQHF. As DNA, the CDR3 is TGTGCCAGCAATCCGACAGGGGTTTATCAGCCCCAGCATTTT. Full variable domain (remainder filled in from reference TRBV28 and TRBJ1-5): DVKVTQSSRYLVKRTGEKVFLECVQDMDHENMFWYRQDPGLGLRLIYFSYDVKMKEKGDIPEGYSVSREKKERFSLILESASTNQTSMYLCASNPTGVYQPQHFGDGTRLSIL.

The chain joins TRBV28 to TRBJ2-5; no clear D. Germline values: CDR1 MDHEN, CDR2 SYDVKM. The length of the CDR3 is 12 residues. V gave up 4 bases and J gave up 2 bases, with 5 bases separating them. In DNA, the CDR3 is TGTGCCAGCAGTTACTATCAAGAGACCCAGTACTTC. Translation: CASSYYQETQYF.

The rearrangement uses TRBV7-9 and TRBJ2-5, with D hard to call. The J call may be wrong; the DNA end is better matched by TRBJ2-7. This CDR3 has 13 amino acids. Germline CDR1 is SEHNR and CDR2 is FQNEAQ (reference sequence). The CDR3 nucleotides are TGTGCCAGCAGCTGGGCCGTCTCCTACGAGCAGTACTTC. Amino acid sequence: CASSWAVSYEQYF.

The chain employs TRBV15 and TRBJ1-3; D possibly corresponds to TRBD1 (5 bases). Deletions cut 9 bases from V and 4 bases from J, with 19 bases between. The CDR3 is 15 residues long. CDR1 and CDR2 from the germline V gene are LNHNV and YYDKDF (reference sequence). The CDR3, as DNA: TGTGCCACTCAAATGGGGGGACCTTCCGGAAACACCATATATTTT. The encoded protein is CATQMGGPSGNTIYF.